The entry below describes one T cell receptor (beta chain). The antigen remains undetermined. This sample is part of a study of cytomegalovirus exposure and HLA in healthy donors. General observations from the study: In an earlier analysis, about 87% or about 30%: the productive usage of most TCR beta V segments. The authors enumerated 164 TCR beta chains as linked to cytomegalovirus. Donors belonging to an Asian-associated ancestry cluster reportedly showed fewer N-insertions in productive TCRs than the roughly 700-donor mean, according to what a later analysis found.

Whereas donors were nominally healthy upon sampling, unrecorded immune exposures were probable. Primers: 60 Vbeta forward and 13 Jbeta reverse. Only in-frame clones appear in the TCRdb table, and some are missing; sequencing was by immunoSEQ multiplex PCR. The table has around 130,000 clones, roughly 70% seen once. Germline CDR1 is LNHDA and CDR2 is SQIVND (reference sequence). The CDR3 sequence is 11 residues long. Between the trimmed V and J ends, which lost 10 bases and 6 bases, there was a span of 11 bases. The chain uses TRBV19 and TRBJ2-3, with D possibly being TRBD2 (6 bases). The source material was PBMCs. The TCR sequence derives from a woman aged 40-49 years in good health and CMV-seropositive. CDR3: CATLGGDTQYF. CDR3 DNA sequence: TGTGCCACCCTTGGGGGGGATACGCAGTATTTT.